What follows is one TCR beta chain and its context. Its binding antigen is unknown. The input lacks base qualities; no much larger clone sits a single base away. According to the germline V gene (reference sequence), CDR1 reads LNHDA and CDR2 reads SQIVND. The CDR3 goes from the cysteine to the phenylalanine over 14 residues. CDR3 DNA is the only sequence kept; it has 42 bases, read in frame from the first base. Trimming at the junction amounts to 5 bases on V and 1 base on J, and the germline ends lie 9 bases apart. The immunoSEQ multiplex PCR assay was used to amplify the TCRB and TCRAD loci from a standardized amount of quality-controlled genomic DNA. Amplicons spanned the V(D)J region at a length sufficient to cover the CDR3 and identify V and J genes. Through the commercial immunoSEQ service, the amplicons were sequenced on an Illumina platform. For the original study's pipeline: Primer bias and sequencing errors were corrected using previously described methods, and TCRAD and TCRB definitions followed the IMGT database. The repertoires were analysed using immunoSEQ Analyzer 3.0 and VDJTools for basic statistics, V/J segment usage, diversity estimates, rarefaction and pairwise overlap. Diversity was estimated with Chao1, ChaoE, Efron-Thisted, Shannon and inverse Simpson indices, and also on datasets down-sampled to the smallest sample. Repertoire overlap was determined by strict matching of CDR3 nucleotide sequence, V gene and J gene, and Jaccard-based multidimensional scaling clustering was applied. TCRdb took this table from immuneACCESS and kept in-frame rearrangements with V and J called. Such tables lack part of the clones; where checked against another copy, unresolved V genes explain under half of the gap, and the rest is unexplained. The DNA was the basis for D and trimming; V, J and clone size are from that table. This sample has 78,000 or so clones in its table, and roughly 97% of those were observed once. The top ten clonotypes cover 0.031% of the sample.

The thymus tissue came from surgical resects taken out during corrective cardiac surgery. In Finland, the donors were immunologically healthy infants who were having open corrective cardiac surgery for congenital heart defects. After being mechanically released from the tissue, thymocytes were kept at -70 degrees C in pellets of about 8.5-32 million cells. A QIAsymphony instrument was used to extract genomic DNA from frozen cell pellets. The data originate from a study of human thymus T cells (TCRdb year 2020). A note on the overall study: The study used fewer than ten infant thymus samples plus four related peripheral blood samples to characterize TCR alpha and beta repertoires. Donor ages ranged from about 6 to 250 days, and the cohort comprised 5 to 7 male and a couple of female infants.

The research as a whole found: Both the thymic and the peripheral blood repertoires appeared to show biased V and J gene segment usage. On average, thymus samples gave around 810,000 unique TCRB clonotypes, whereas blood samples gave 80,000 to 85,000. The related research found that thymic TCR repertoires overlapped highly between unrelated individuals.

The sequence is built from TRBV19 and TRBJ1-3; matching of 5 bases hints at TRBD1 as the D gene. The TCR originated in a boy under two years old with a congenital heart defect but otherwise immunologically healthy. The sample comprised thymus tissue. The bases read TGTGCCAGTAGTCTCAGGGTATCTGGAAACACCATATATTTT. It specifies CASSLRVSGNTIYF.